The rows below give T cell receptor beta chains drawn from one sample of a study of regulatory T cells in long-lasting Graves disease. TCRdb processed the multiplex PCR reads anew with MiXCR; each CDR3 protein has one entry. The data hold about 460,000 distinct CDR3 sequences, with roughly 15% observed a single time. The sample also formed part of further work on T cells in Graves' hyperthyroidism and ophthalmopathy.

Material: peripheral blood mononuclear cells (PBMCs), obtained at new diagnosis, from a patient treated with antithyroid drugs. All receptors come from a woman in her 50s with Graves disease. CDR3s include the opening cysteine and the closing phenylalanine or tryptophan. The D gene is left open where the match is weak. Only part of the rows carry a size: once, few, many, or a class if the clone is expanded.

V gene,J gene,D gene,clone size,CDR3 protein,CDR3 DNA
TRBV2,TRBJ2-1,-,few,CASCRPNSYNERFF,TGTGCCAGCTGTAGGCCCAATTCCTACAATGAGCGGTTCTTC
TRBV6-2/TRBV6-3,TRBJ2-7,-,many,CASSYAAGQDPYEQYF,TGTGCCAGCAGTTACGCGGCGGGCCAGGACCCCTACGAGCAGTACTTC
TRBV19,TRBJ1-3,-,once,CASSIAAPGNTIYF,TGTGCCAGTAGTATAGCCGCACCTGGAAACACCATATATTTT
TRBV28,TRBJ1-1,-,many,CASSSSNTEAFF,TGTGCCAGCAGTTCCTCGAACACTGAAGCTTTCTTT
TRBV29-1,TRBJ2-7,-,-,CRAEDTRLGEQYF,TGCAGGGCCGAGGACACACGTTTGGGAGAGCAGTACTTC
TRBV3-1,TRBJ1-1,-,many,CASSQGPTNTEAFF,TGTGCCAGCAGCCAAGGACCCACGAACACTGAAGCTTTCTTT
TRBV5-6,TRBJ2-7,-,few,CASSLGDTTYEQYF,TGTGCCAGCAGCTTGGGCGACACTACCTACGAGCAGTACTTC
TRBV6-1,TRBJ2-2,-,-,CASRRDGLTGELFF,TGTGCCAGCAGGAGGGACGGACTCACCGGGGAGCTGTTTTTT
TRBV11-2,TRBJ1-4,TRBD1,-,CASSFGQGSNEKLFF,TGTGCCAGCAGCTTTGGACAGGGCTCTAATGAAAAACTGTTTTTT
TRBV19,TRBJ2-3,-,-,CASSIARGTDTQYF,TGTGCCAGTAGTATAGCCCGTGGCACAGATACGCAGTATTTT
TRBV27,TRBJ2-2,-,many,CASRDLLSNTGELFF,TGTGCCAGCAGGGATCTCTTATCGAACACCGGGGAGCTGTTTTTT
TRBV14,TRBJ2-5,TRBD2,few,CASSQYREGRKETQYF,TGTGCCAGCAGCCAATACCGGGAGGGCCGTAAAGAGACCCAGTACTTC
TRBV2,TRBJ2-3,-,many,CASSETDTQYF,TGTGCCAGCAGTGAGACAGATACGCAGTATTTT
TRBV28,TRBJ1-5,TRBD1,many,CASETLGQGAQPQHF,TGTGCCAGCGAGACCCTGGGACAGGGGGCTCAGCCCCAGCATTTT
TRBV28,TRBJ1-5,TRBD1,many,CASSLRTGEAYRGQPQHF,TGTGCCAGCAGTTTGAGGACAGGGGAGGCCTATCGTGGTCAGCCCCAGCATTTT
TRBV6-1,TRBJ2-7,-,-,CASSGPTGESSYEQYF,TGTGCCAGCAGTGGGCCTACTGGCGAAAGCTCCTACGAGCAGTACTTC
TRBV10-2,TRBJ1-4,-,many,CASSDGHINEKLFF,TGCGCCAGCAGTGATGGACACATTAATGAAAAACTGTTTTTT
TRBV3-1,TRBJ2-7,-,many,CASSQVSSGSYEQYF,TGTGCCAGCAGCCAAGTAAGTTCGGGTTCCTACGAGCAGTACTTC
TRBV28,TRBJ2-7,TRBD2,many,CASSSPWTSGDYEQYF,TGTGCCAGCAGTTCACCCTGGACTAGCGGAGACTACGAGCAGTACTTC
TRBV29-1,TRBJ1-1,-,-,CSVKTGLNTEAFF,TGCAGCGTTAAGACAGGTTTAAACACTGAAGCTTTCTTT
TRBV4-2,TRBJ2-4,TRBD2,-,CASSQDPSGSTKNIQYF,TGTGCCAGCAGCCAAGATCCCAGCGGGAGTACCAAAAACATTCAGTACTTC